The clone carrying this T cell receptor beta chain has a handful of counts. Its antigen is not identified. V was pared by 5 bases and J by 5 bases, with 12 bases between. In germline, CDR1 is SGHAT, CDR2 FQNNGV. The CDR3 spans 14 residues. The data belong to a study of T cell repertoires in cytomegalovirus infection. Study background: HLA-C-restricted CMV epitopes, recently identified, and well-studied HLA-B-restricted ones were used by the study. Public signatures in TCR beta pointed to CMV infection and matching HLA type.

A single record per CDR3 protein comes from TCRdb applying MiXCR to the reads. The sample has about 700,000 distinct CDR3 sequences, around 35% seen once. Study-level points and caveats: Identification of carriers of CMV plus the relevant HLA was achieved through cumulative public TCR beta family frequency. Clonotype analysis showed dominance of the ex vivo response by HLA-C-restricted CMV-specific TCR beta clonotypes.

The sequence derives from a human donor in good health (CMV status not recorded). Some clones in this sample may be carry-over from other donors' samples. The specimen was cultured PBMCs, collected from culture after CMV antigen stimulation. The J gene is TRBJ1-4, the V gene TRBV11-2, with a tentative D call TRBD1 (5 bases). CDR3 loop: CASSPWGLNEKLFF. The CDR3 nucleotides are TGTGCCAGCAGCCCGTGGGGGTTAAATGAAAAACTGTTTTTT. Variable domain in full (rest from reference TRBV11-2 and TRBJ1-4): EAGVAQSPRYKIIEKRQSVAFWCNPISGHATLYWYQQILGQGPKLLIQFQNNGVVDDSQLPKDRFSAERLKGVDSTLKIQPAKLEDSAVYLCASSPWGLNEKLFFGSGTQLSVL.